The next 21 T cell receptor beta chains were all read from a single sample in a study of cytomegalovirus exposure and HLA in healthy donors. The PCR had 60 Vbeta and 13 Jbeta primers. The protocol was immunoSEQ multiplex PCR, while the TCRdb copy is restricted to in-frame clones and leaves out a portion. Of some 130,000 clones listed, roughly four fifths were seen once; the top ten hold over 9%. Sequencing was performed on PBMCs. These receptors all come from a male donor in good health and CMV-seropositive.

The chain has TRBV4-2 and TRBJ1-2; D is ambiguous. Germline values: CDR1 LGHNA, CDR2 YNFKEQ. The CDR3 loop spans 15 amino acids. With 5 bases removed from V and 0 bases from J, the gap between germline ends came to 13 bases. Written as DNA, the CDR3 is TGTGCCAGCAGCACACTAGACCCTTCTAACTATGGCTACACCTTC. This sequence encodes CASSTLDPSNYGYTF.

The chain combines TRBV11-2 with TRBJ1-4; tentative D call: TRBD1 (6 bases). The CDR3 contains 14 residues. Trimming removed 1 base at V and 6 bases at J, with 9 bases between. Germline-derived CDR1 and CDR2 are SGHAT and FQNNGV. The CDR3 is CASSLGQGHEKLFF. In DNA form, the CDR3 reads TGTGCCAGCAGCTTAGGGCAGGGGCATGAAAAACTGTTTTTT.

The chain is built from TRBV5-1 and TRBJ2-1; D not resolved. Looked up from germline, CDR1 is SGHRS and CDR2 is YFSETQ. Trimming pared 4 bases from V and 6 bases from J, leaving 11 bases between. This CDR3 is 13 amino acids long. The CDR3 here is CASSPIASNEQFF. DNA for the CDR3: TGCGCCAGCAGCCCCATTGCGTCCAATGAGCAGTTCTTC.

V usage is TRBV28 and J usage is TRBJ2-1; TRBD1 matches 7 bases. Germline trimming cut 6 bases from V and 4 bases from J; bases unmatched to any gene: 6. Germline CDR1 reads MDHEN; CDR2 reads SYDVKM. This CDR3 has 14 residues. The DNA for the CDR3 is TGTGCCAGCAGAGAGACAGGGATTTACAATGAGCAGTTCTTC. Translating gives CASRETGIYNEQFF.

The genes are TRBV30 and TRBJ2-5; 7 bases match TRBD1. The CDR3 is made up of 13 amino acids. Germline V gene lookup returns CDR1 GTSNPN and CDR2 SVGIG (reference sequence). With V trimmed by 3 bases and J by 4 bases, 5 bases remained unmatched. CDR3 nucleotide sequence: TGTGCCTGGAGACGGACAGGCCTAGAGACCCAGTACTTC. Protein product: CAWRRTGLETQYF.

DNA for the CDR3: TGTGCCAGCAAGCCGGGAATTAACACTGAAGCTTTCTTT. It translates to CASKPGINTEAFF. The chain is built from TRBV5-6 and TRBJ1-1, with D unresolved. V was pared by 6 bases and J by 2 bases, with 11 bases between. Germline CDR1 SGHDT, CDR2 YYEEEE. The CDR3 is made up of 13 amino acids.

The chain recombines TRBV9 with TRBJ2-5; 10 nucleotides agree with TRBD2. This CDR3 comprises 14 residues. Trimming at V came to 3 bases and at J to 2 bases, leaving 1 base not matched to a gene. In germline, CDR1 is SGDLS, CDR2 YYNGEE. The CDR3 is CASSEGLAQETQYF. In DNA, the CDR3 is TGTGCCAGCAGCGAGGGACTAGCGCAAGAGACCCAGTACTTC.

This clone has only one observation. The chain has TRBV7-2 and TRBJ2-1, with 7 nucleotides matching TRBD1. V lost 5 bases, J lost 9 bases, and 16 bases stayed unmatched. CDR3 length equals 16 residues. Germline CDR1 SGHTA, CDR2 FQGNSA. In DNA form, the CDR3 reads TGTGCCAGCAGCCCCCGACACTTCAGGGGGTTGGGTGAGCAGTTCTTC. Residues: CASSPRHFRGLGEQFF.

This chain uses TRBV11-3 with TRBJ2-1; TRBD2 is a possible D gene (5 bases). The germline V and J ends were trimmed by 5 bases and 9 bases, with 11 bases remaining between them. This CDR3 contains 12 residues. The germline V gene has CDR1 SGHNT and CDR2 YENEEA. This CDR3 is CASSTLRAEQFF. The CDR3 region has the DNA TGTGCCAGCAGCACTCTGAGGGCTGAGCAGTTCTTC.

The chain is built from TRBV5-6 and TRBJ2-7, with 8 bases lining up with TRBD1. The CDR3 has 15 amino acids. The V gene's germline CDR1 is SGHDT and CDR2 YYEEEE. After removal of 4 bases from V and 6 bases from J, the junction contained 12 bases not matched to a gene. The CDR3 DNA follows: TGTGCCAGCAGCCGAGGACAGGGCTCTTCCGGCGAGCAGTACTTC. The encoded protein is CASSRGQGSSGEQYF.

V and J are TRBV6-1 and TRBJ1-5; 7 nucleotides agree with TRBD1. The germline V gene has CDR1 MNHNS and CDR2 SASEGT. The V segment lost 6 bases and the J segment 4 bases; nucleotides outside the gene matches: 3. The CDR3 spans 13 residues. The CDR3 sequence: CASSTGENQPQHF. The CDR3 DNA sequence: TGTGCCAGCAGCACAGGGGAAAATCAGCCCCAGCATTTT.

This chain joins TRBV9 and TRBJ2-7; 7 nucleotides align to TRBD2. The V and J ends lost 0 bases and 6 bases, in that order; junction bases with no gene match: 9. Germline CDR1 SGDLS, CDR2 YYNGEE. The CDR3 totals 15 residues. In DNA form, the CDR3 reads TGTGCCAGCAGCGTAGTGGCTAGCCCGGGGGGCGAGCAGTACTTC. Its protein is CASSVVASPGGEQYF. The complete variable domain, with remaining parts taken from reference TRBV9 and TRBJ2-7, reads DSGVTQTPKHLITATGQRVTLRCSPRSGDLSVYWYQQSLDQGLQFLIQYYNGEERAKGNILERFSAQQFPDLHSELNLSSLELGDSALYFCASSVVASPGGEQYFGPGTRLTVT.

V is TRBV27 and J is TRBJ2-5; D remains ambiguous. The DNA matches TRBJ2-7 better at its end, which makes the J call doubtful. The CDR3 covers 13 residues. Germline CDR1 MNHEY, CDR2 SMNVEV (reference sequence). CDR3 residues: CASGRTDSYEQYF. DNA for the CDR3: TGTGCCAGCGGACGGACGGACTCCTACGAGCAGTACTTC.

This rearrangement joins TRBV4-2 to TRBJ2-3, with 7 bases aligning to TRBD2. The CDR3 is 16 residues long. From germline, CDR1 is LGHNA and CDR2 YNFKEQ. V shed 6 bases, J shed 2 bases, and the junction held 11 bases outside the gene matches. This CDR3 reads CASSRILAALTDTQYF. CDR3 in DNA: TGTGCCAGCAGTCGAATTCTAGCGGCCCTCACAGATACGCAGTATTTT.

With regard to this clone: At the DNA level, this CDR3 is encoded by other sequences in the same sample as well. The CDR3 protein is CASSLNTGELFF. CDR3 nucleotides: TGTGCCAGCAGTCTCAACACCGGGGAGCTGTTTTTT. V and J are TRBV27 and TRBJ2-2; D call uncertain. V was cut by 5 bases and J by 2 bases, with 3 bases left in between. The CDR3 extends over 12 amino acids. Germline CDR1 is MNHEY and CDR2 is SMNVEV (reference sequence).

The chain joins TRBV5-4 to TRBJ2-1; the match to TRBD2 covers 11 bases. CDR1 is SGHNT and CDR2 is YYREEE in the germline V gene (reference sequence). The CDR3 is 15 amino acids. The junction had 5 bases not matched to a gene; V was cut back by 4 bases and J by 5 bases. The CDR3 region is CASSVELAGDNEQFF. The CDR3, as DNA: TGTGCCAGCAGCGTAGAACTAGCGGGGGACAATGAGCAGTTCTTC.

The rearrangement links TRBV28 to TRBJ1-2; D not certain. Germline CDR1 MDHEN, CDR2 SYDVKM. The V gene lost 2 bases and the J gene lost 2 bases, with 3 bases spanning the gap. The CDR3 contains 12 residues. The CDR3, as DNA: TGTGCCAGCAGTTTAATAAACTATGGCTACACCTTC. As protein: CASSLINYGYTF.

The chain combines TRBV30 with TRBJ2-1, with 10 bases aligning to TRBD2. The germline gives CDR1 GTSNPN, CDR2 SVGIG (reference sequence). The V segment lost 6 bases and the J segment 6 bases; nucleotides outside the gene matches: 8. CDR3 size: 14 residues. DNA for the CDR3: TGTGCCTGCGAAGCGGGAGGGTCGGCCAATGAGCAGTTCTTC. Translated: CACEAGGSANEQFF.

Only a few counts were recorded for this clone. Here the CDR3 reads CASSIVDGQVGNEKLFF. In nucleotides, the CDR3 is TGTGCCAGCAGCATCGTAGACGGACAGGTCGGGAATGAAAAACTGTTTTTT. The V and J genes are TRBV28 and TRBJ1-4; 7 nucleotides match TRBD1. J was trimmed by 5 bases and V by 6 bases; bases with no gene match: 15. The CDR3 spans 17 residues. CDR1 is MDHEN, CDR2 SYDVKM, per germline.

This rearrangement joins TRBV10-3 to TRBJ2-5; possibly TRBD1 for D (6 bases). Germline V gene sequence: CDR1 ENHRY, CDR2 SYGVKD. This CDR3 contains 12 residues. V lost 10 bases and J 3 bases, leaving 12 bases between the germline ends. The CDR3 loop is CASADRKETQYF. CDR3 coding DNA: TGTGCCAGCGCCGACAGGAAAGAGACCCAGTACTTC.

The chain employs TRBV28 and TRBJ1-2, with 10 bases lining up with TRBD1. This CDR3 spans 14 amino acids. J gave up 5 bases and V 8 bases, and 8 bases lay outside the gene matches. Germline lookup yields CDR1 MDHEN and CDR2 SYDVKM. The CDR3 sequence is CASGRDRGLYGYTF. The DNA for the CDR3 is TGTGCCAGCGGCCGGGACAGGGGTTTGTATGGCTACACCTTC.